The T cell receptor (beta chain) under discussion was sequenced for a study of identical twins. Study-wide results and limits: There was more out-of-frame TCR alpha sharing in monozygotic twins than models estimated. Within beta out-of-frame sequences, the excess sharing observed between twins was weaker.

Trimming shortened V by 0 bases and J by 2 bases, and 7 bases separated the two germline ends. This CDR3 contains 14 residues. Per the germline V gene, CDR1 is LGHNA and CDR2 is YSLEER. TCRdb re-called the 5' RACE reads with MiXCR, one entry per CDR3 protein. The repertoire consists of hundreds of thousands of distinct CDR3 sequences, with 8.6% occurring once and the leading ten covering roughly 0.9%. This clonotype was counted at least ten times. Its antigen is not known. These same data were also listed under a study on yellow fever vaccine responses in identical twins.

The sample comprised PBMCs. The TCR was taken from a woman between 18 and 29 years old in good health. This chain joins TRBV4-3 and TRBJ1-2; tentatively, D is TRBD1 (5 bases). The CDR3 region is CASSQDGDNYGYTF. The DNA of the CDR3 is TGCGCCAGCAGCCAAGATGGGGACAACTATGGCTACACCTTC.